A selection of T cell receptor beta chains follows, all from one sample in a study of blood T cell repertoires in COVID-19. Here immunoSEQ multiplex PCR was the method, and the copy in TCRdb shows in-frame clones only, minus some. The table has under 300,000 clones, over 75% seen once; the top ten hold approximately 2%. Input material: PBMCs or T cells enriched from blood (not recorded which). These receptors all come from a woman aged 50 to 60 who had recovered from COVID-19. Each CDR3 is given without its conserved first and last residue. The order of the fields is V gene, CDR3 protein.

TRBV10-3 | AISDLDGTGGYEQY
TRBV27 | ASSFRTSGRGEQY
TRBV29-1 | SAGQGGSSGNTIY
TRBV5-6 | ASSLSASTEAF
TRBV7-7 | ASSLTPTSAGGDEQF
TRBV24-1 | ATSESTSGVQF
TRBV11-3 | ASSETQDTEAF
TRBV5-4 | ASSLGLAGPQETQY
TRBV7-8 | ASSAPSSVSYNSPLH
TRBV7-2 | ASSLQGPRSGANVLT
TRBV9 | ASSVGAGGRLNTEAF
TRBV5-4 | ASSPGTGLGHTEAF